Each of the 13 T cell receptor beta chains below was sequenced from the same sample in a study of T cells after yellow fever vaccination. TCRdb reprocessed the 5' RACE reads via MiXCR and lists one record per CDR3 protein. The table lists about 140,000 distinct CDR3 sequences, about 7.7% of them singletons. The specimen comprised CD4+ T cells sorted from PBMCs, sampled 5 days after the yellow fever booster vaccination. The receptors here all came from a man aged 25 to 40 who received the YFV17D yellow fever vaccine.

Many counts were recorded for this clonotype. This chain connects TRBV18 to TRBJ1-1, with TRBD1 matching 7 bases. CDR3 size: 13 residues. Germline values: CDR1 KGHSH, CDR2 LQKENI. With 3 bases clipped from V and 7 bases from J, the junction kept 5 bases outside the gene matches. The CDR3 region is CASSPPGQDEAFF. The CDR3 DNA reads TGTGCCAGCTCACCCCCTGGACAGGATGAAGCTTTCTTT.

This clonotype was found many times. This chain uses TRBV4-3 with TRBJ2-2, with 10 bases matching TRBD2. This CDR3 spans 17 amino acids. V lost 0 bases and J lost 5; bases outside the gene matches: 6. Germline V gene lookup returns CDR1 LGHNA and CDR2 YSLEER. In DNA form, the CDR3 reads TGCGCCAGCAGCCAAGAAGCGGGAGGGCGCCAAACCGGGGAGCTGTTTTTT. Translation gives CASSQEAGGRQTGELFF.

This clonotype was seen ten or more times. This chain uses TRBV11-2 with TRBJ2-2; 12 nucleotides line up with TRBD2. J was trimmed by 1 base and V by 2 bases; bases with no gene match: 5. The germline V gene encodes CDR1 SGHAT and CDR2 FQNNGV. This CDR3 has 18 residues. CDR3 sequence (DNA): TGTGCCAGCAGCTTATGGTTGACTAGCGGGAGGAACACCGGGGAGCTGTTTTTT. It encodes CASSLWLTSGRNTGELFF.

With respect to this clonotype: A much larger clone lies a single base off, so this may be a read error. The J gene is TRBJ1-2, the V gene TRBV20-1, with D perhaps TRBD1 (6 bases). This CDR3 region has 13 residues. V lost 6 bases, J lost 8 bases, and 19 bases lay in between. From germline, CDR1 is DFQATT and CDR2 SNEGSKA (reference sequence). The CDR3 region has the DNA TGCAGTGCGAACAGGGAAGGTTTGAGGGGCTACACCTTC. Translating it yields CSANREGLRGYTF.

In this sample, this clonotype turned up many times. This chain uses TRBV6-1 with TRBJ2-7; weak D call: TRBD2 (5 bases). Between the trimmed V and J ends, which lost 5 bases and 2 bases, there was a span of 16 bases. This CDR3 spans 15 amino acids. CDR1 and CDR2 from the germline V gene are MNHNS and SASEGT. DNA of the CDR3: TGTGCCAGCAGTCCGGTTGGGGTCGGGGCCTACGAGCAGTACTTC. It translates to CASSPVGVGAYEQYF.

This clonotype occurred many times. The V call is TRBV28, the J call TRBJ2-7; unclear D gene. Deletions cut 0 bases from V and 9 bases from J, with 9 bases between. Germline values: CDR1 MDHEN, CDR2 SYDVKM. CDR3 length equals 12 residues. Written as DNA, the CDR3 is TGTGCCAGCAGTTTATGGGGCTTGGGGCAGTACTTC. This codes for CASSLWGLGQYF.

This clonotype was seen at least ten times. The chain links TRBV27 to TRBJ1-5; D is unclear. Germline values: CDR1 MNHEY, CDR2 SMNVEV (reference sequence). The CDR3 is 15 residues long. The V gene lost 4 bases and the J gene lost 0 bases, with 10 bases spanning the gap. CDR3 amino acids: CASSSGGLSNQPQHF. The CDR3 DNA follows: TGTGCCAGCAGTTCTGGCGGACTTAGCAATCAGCCCCAGCATTTT.

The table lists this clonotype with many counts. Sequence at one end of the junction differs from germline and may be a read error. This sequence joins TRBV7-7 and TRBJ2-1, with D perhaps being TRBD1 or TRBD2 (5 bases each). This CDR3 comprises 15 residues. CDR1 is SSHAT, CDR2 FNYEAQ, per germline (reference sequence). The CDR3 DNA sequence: TGTGCTAGCAGCCCGGAACCGGGGCTCTACAATGAGCAGTTCTTC. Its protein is CASSPEPGLYNEQFF.

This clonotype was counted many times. The CDR3 nucleotides read TGCGCCAGCAGCCAAGATCTTGGGCAGCAAGAGACCCAGTACTTC. It yields the protein CASSQDLGQQETQYF. The chain links TRBV4-3 to TRBJ2-5; D unresolved. The V end lost 0 bases, the J end lost 2 bases, and 10 bases lay between the germline ends. The germline V gene encodes CDR1 LGHNA and CDR2 YSLEER. The CDR3 consists of 15 residues.

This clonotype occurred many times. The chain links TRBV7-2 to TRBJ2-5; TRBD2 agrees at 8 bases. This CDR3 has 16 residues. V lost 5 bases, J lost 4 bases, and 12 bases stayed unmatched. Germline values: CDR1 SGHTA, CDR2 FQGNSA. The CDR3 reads CASSTKLAAGAETQYF. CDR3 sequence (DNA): TGTGCCAGCAGCACCAAACTAGCGGCGGGTGCAGAGACCCAGTACTTC.

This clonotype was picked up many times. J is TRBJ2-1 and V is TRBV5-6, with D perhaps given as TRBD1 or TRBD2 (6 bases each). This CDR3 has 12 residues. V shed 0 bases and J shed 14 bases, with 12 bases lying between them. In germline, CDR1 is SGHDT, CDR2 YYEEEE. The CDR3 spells CASSLARGQEFF. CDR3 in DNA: TGTGCCAGCAGCTTGGCTCGGGGGCAAGAGTTCTTC.

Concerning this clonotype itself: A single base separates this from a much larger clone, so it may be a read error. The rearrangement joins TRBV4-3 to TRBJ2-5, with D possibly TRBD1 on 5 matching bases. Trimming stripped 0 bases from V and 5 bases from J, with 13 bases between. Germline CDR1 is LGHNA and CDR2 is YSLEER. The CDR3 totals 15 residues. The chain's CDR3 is CASSQDTGRPETQYF. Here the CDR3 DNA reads TGCGCCAGCAGCCAAGATACAGGACGGCCGGAGACCCAGTACTTC.

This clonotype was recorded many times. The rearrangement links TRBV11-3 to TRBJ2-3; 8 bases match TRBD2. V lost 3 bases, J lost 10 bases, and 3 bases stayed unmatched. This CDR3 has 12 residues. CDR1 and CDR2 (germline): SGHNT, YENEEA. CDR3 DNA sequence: TGTGCCAGCAGCTTTAGCGGGAATGCGCAGTATTTT. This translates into CASSFSGNAQYF.